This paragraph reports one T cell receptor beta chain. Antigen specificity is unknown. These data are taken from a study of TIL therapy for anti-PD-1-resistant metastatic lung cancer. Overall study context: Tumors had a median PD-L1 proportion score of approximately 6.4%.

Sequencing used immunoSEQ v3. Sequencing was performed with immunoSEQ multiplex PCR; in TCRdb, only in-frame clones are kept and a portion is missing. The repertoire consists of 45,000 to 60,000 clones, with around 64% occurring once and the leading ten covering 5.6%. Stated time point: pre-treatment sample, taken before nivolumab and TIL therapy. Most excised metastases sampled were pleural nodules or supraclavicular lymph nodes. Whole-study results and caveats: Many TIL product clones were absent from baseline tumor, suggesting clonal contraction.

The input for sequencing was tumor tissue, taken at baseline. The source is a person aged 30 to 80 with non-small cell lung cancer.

In nucleotides, the CDR3 is TGTGCCAGCAGTTTTCATGGAGATTCACCCCTCCACTTT. This gives the protein CASSFHGDSPLHF. V is TRBV28 and J is TRBJ1-6; D remains unclear. The CDR3 has 13 amino acids. V gave up 3 bases and J gave up 8 bases, with 8 bases separating them. Germline V gene data show CDR1 as MDHEN and CDR2 as SYDVKM.